This T cell receptor beta chain was retrieved from a study of cytomegalovirus exposure and HLA in healthy donors. Whole-study findings and limits: Other equally common chains were less clonally expanded than HLA-associated TCR beta chains, a later analysis showed. In vitro checks showed that a few CMV-associated chains really do target CMV antigens. As was reported, the classifier diagnosed cytomegalovirus status with high specificity and sensitivity.

Remarks on this clone: The antigen is not known.

Trimming removed 4 bases from V and 4 bases from J, with 11 bases in between. CDR3 length equals 13 residues. Germline CDR1 is SGHNT and CDR2 is YYREEE (reference sequence). With 60 Vbeta and 13 Jbeta primers, the PCR was carried out. The data were produced by immunoSEQ multiplex PCR, yet TCRdb's version contains in-frame clones alone and is incomplete. The profile shows 200,000 or so clones, approximately 78% of them singletons. This sequence joins TRBV5-4 and TRBJ2-5; the D is unclear. Specimen: PBMCs. This receptor was obtained from a woman aged 45-59 years in good health and CMV-seropositive. The CDR3 sequence is CASSLLGAETQYF. DNA of the CDR3: TGTGCCAGCAGCCTCTTGGGCGCAGAGACCCAGTACTTC.